Here is one T cell receptor beta chain with its context. This entry comes from a study of control samples from healthy donors and cancer patients. This table comes from immunoSEQ multiplex PCR, and its TCRdb copy is limited to in-frame clones, with some not included. The table has about 130,000 clones, more than 80% seen once. Trimming left V 1 base short and J 2 bases short, with 8 bases between. The CDR3 is made up of 13 amino acids. Germline CDR1 reads SQVTM; CDR2 reads ANQGSEA. The chain couples TRBV29-1 to TRBJ1-2, with a tentative D call TRBD1 (5 bases). Sequenced material: blood. The origin of this receptor is a man between 18 and 29 years old in good health. The CDR3 loop reads CSVEGGTNYGYTF. CDR3 nucleotide sequence: TGCAGCGTTGAAGGGGGCACCAACTATGGCTACACCTTC.